This T cell receptor beta chain was profiled in a study of blood T cell repertoires in COVID-19. At the level of the study: Samples of COVID-19 (acute and convalescent) were obtained from the United States, Italy and Spain. Sample material is recorded as cDNA or gDNA derived from T cells, B-cell-depleted T cells, or PBMCs.

Germline loops: CDR1 SGHTA, CDR2 FQGNSA. The V gene lost 2 bases and the J gene lost 2 bases, with 12 bases spanning the gap. The CDR3 is made up of 15 amino acids. Original methodology: It was from reference gene primer amplification that nucleated cell counts were estimated. Some clones are missing from TCRdb's copy, which holds only in-frame ones; the method was immunoSEQ multiplex PCR. V, J and clone size were drawn from that table, and D and trimming were deduced from the DNA. The table has 70,000 to 100,000 clones, 70% to 85% seen once. This rearrangement joins TRBV7-2 to TRBJ2-5; D ambiguous. The sample was peripheral blood. This TCR came from an older woman in a cohort sampled during active or convalescent COVID-19. CDR3 protein: CASSLLPGTQETQYF. The DNA for the CDR3 is TGTGCCAGCAGCTTACTTCCAGGCACACAAGAGACCCAGTACTTC.